This TCR beta chain was found in a study of Graves' ophthalmopathy and Graves' hyperthyroidism. The table lists this clonotype with many counts. Antigen: not known. A clone one base away is much larger, so this may be a read error. Diagnosis relied on clinical symptoms, serum thyroxine, TRAb, thyroid ultrasound and orbital computed tomography. The CDR3 sequence is 12 residues long. Looked up from germline, CDR1 is SEHNR and CDR2 is FQNEAQ (reference sequence). Amplified material comprised TCR beta CDR3 regions derived from RNA transcripts. An opening RT-PCR round employed HTBI primers and preceded a second-round multiplex PCR. TCRdb independently ran MiXCR on the multiplex PCR reads; one entry per CDR3 protein. Of almost 750,000 distinct CDR3 sequences in the sample, around 40% were seen once. General study results and limits: Blood shared most expanded thyroid clonotypes above 0.001 frequency.

This receptor was identified in an adult man with Graves' ophthalmopathy. Sequenced: peripheral blood. This chain uses TRBV7-9 with TRBJ1-2; 8 bases are shared with TRBD1. The CDR3 nucleotides read TGTGCCGGCAGCATGGACAGGGCTCGCTACACCTTC. Protein sequence: CAGSMDRARYTF.